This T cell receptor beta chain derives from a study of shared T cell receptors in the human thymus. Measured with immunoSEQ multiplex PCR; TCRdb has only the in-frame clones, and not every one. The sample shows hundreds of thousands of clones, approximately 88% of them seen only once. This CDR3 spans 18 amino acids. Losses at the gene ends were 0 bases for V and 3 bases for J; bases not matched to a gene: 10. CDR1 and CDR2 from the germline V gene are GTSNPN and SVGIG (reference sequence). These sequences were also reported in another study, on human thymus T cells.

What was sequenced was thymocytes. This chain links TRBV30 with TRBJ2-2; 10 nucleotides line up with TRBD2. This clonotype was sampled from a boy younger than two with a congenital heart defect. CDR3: CAWSVPVAGGYDTGELFF. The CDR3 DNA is TGTGCCTGGAGTGTACCGGTAGCGGGAGGCTACGACACCGGGGAGCTGTTTTTT.